Listed below are T cell receptor beta chains from one sample, sequenced in a study of cytomegalovirus exposure and HLA in healthy donors. Here immunoSEQ multiplex PCR was the method, and the copy in TCRdb shows in-frame clones only, minus some. Of some 170,000 clones listed, almost 80% were seen once; the top ten hold almost 6.5%. Sequenced material: PBMCs. Every receptor here comes from a man between 35 and 55 years old in good health and CMV-seropositive. Both conserved end residues are part of each CDR3. D genes are given only for firm matches. Clone size is given for some rows only: seen once, a few or many times, or a class if the clone is expanded.

j_gene: TRBJ2-1
d_gene: NA
abundance: NA
v_gene: TRBV10-3
CDR3nt: TGTGCCATCAGTGAGTCAGGACTCTCCTACAATGAGCAGTTCTTC
CDR3aa: CAISESGLSYNEQFF

j_gene: TRBJ1-4
d_gene: TRBD1
abundance: NA
v_gene: TRBV28
CDR3nt: TGTGCCAGCAGTTTGGCGGGACAGAGTAATGAAAAACTGTTTTTT
CDR3aa: CASSLAGQSNEKLFF

j_gene: TRBJ2-1
d_gene: NA
abundance: NA
v_gene: TRBV19
CDR3nt: TGTGCCAGTAGTCCTCGAGCGGACTCCTACAATGAGCAGTTCTTC
CDR3aa: CASSPRADSYNEQFF

j_gene: TRBJ2-7
d_gene: NA
abundance: NA
v_gene: TRBV30
CDR3nt: TGTGCCTGGAGGGGTGGGGGGGAGCAGTACTTC
CDR3aa: CAWRGGGEQYF

j_gene: TRBJ2-6
d_gene: NA
abundance: NA
v_gene: TRBV5-1
CDR3nt: TGCGCCAGCACCCTCTCTGGGGCCAACGGCCTGACTTTC
CDR3aa: CASTLSGANGLTF

j_gene: TRBJ2-5
d_gene: NA
abundance: once
v_gene: TRBV19
CDR3nt: TGTGCCAGTAGTATTTCCAGGGCATTGCAAGAGACCCAGTACTTC
CDR3aa: CASSISRALQETQYF

j_gene: TRBJ1-4
d_gene: NA
abundance: once
v_gene: TRBV27
CDR3nt: TGTGCCAGCAGTTTATTCAGGGGTGAAAAACTGTTTTTT
CDR3aa: CASSLFRGEKLFF

j_gene: TRBJ1-1
d_gene: TRBD1
abundance: few
v_gene: TRBV7-2
CDR3nt: TGTGCCAGCAGGGACAGGGGGCTGGGTGAAGCTTTCTTT
CDR3aa: CASRDRGLGEAFF

j_gene: TRBJ2-7
d_gene: NA
abundance: NA
v_gene: TRBV6-1
CDR3nt: TGTGCCAGCGTAGGGGGACCCTACGCGTTCGAGCAGTACTTC
CDR3aa: CASVGGPYAFEQYF

j_gene: TRBJ2-2
d_gene: NA
abundance: NA
v_gene: TRBV30
CDR3nt: TGTGCCTGGAGTAGCAACACCGGGGAGCTGTTTTTT
CDR3aa: CAWSSNTGELFF

j_gene: TRBJ1-5
d_gene: NA
abundance: NA
v_gene: TRBV6-5
CDR3nt: TGTGCCAGCAAGACGTTAGACTCCCGGAATCAGCCCCAGCATTTT
CDR3aa: CASKTLDSRNQPQHF

j_gene: TRBJ2-5
d_gene: TRBD2
abundance: NA
v_gene: TRBV11-2
CDR3nt: TGTGCCAGCAGCTTATCGACTAGCGGGAGTGGAGAGACCCGGTACTTC
CDR3aa: CASSLSTSGSGETRYF

j_gene: TRBJ2-6
d_gene: NA
abundance: NA
v_gene: TRBV11-2
CDR3nt: TGTGCCAGCAGCTTGAGCTCTGGGGCCAACGGCCTGACTTTC
CDR3aa: CASSLSSGANGLTF

j_gene: TRBJ1-4
d_gene: NA
abundance: NA
v_gene: TRBV7-6
CDR3nt: TGTGCCAGCAGCTTAGTCACAGGGCCGGAAAAACTGTTTTTT
CDR3aa: CASSLVTGPEKLFF

j_gene: TRBJ2-1
d_gene: TRBD2
abundance: NA
v_gene: TRBV29-1
CDR3nt: TGCAGCGTTGATAGCGGGAGGGTGGATGAGCAGTTCTTC
CDR3aa: CSVDSGRVDEQFF

j_gene: TRBJ1-5
d_gene: NA
abundance: NA
v_gene: TRBV15
CDR3nt: TGTGCCACCAGCACCCCAAGGGGTAGCAATCAGCCCCAGCATTTT
CDR3aa: CATSTPRGSNQPQHF

j_gene: TRBJ2-7
d_gene: NA
abundance: NA
v_gene: TRBV21-1
CDR3nt: TGTGCCAGCAGCATTAGACAGGGACTTGCCGGAGGTTCCTACGAGCAGTACTTC
CDR3aa: CASSIRQGLAGGSYEQYF

j_gene: TRBJ2-2
d_gene: TRBD2
abundance: NA
v_gene: TRBV2
CDR3nt: TGTGCCACCGGGGGACTAGCGGGAGAGGGAGCCGGGGAGCTGTTTTTT
CDR3aa: CATGGLAGEGAGELFF

j_gene: TRBJ1-1
d_gene: TRBD1
abundance: NA
v_gene: TRBV19
CDR3nt: TGTGCCAGTAGTAGGGGACAGGGGGCCACTGAAGCTTTCTTT
CDR3aa: CASSRGQGATEAFF

j_gene: TRBJ2-7
d_gene: NA
abundance: NA
v_gene: TRBV28
CDR3nt: TGTGCCAGCAGTCCATCAAGTGCCTACGAGCAGTACTTC
CDR3aa: CASSPSSAYEQYF

j_gene: TRBJ1-5
d_gene: NA
abundance: many
v_gene: TRBV6-1
CDR3nt: TGTGCCAGCACTTCGTATAGCAATCAGCCCCAGCATTTT
CDR3aa: CASTSYSNQPQHF

j_gene: TRBJ1-1
d_gene: NA
abundance: NA
v_gene: TRBV6-5
CDR3nt: TGTGCCAGCAGTCCTCTCGGACTGCAGAACACTGAAGCTTTCTTT
CDR3aa: CASSPLGLQNTEAFF

j_gene: TRBJ1-2
d_gene: TRBD1
abundance: NA
v_gene: TRBV5-4
CDR3nt: TGTGCCAGCAGCGAGGGGACAGGGGCCGTCTATGGCTACACCTTC
CDR3aa: CASSEGTGAVYGYTF

j_gene: TRBJ2-1
d_gene: TRBD2
abundance: NA
v_gene: TRBV18
CDR3nt: TGTGCCAGCTCACCACTGAGCGGGAGCCCCTACAATGAGCAGTTCTTC
CDR3aa: CASSPLSGSPYNEQFF

j_gene: TRBJ1-2
d_gene: NA
abundance: NA
v_gene: TRBV2
CDR3nt: TGTGCCAGCGCGTTCACGAACTATGGCTACACCTTC
CDR3aa: CASAFTNYGYTF

j_gene: TRBJ2-3
d_gene: TRBD2
abundance: NA
v_gene: TRBV10-2
CDR3nt: TGCGCCAGCAGGGGAAGTACTAGCGGGAGCACAGATACGCAGTATTTT
CDR3aa: CASRGSTSGSTDTQYF

j_gene: TRBJ2-5
d_gene: TRBD1
abundance: once
v_gene: TRBV11-1
CDR3nt: TGTGCCAGCAGCGCCGGGACAGGGCAAGAGACCCAGTACTTC
CDR3aa: CASSAGTGQETQYF

j_gene: TRBJ2-7
d_gene: TRBD2
abundance: NA
v_gene: TRBV5-6
CDR3nt: TGTGCCAGCAGTCTGACTAGCTCCGAGCAGTACTTC
CDR3aa: CASSLTSSEQYF

j_gene: TRBJ2-1
d_gene: NA
abundance: NA
v_gene: TRBV28
CDR3nt: TGTGCCAGCAGCCCTGGCGGGGGCGGGGAGCAGTTCTTC
CDR3aa: CASSPGGGGEQFF

j_gene: TRBJ1-3
d_gene: TRBD1
abundance: NA
v_gene: TRBV5-4
CDR3nt: TGTGCCAGCACCACCCTAGGGACAGGGAGTTTGGTGAGAGGAAACACCATATATTTT
CDR3aa: CASTTLGTGSLVRGNTIYF

j_gene: TRBJ1-3
d_gene: NA
abundance: NA
v_gene: TRBV28
CDR3nt: TGTGCCAGCAGTTCCCAGGGTAGCTCTGGAAACACCATATATTTT
CDR3aa: CASSSQGSSGNTIYF

j_gene: TRBJ1-2
d_gene: NA
abundance: NA
v_gene: TRBV28
CDR3nt: TGTGCCAGCAGTATACAGGGCGTCGGGGTAATTGATGGCTACACCTTC
CDR3aa: CASSIQGVGVIDGYTF

j_gene: TRBJ2-7
d_gene: NA
abundance: NA
v_gene: TRBV6-6
CDR3nt: TGTGCCAGCAGTTTTGGGGGGGGCCACGAGCAGTACTTC
CDR3aa: CASSFGGGHEQYF

j_gene: TRBJ2-2
d_gene: NA
abundance: NA
v_gene: TRBV7-2
CDR3nt: TGTGCCAGCAGCTTTGGGACACTGATCTATGGCGGGGAGCTGTTTTTT
CDR3aa: CASSFGTLIYGGELFF

j_gene: TRBJ2-6
d_gene: TRBD1
abundance: NA
v_gene: TRBV11-3
CDR3nt: TGTGCCAGCAGCCTCTGGGACAGGGGGCGGTCTGGGGCCAACGGCCTGACTTTC
CDR3aa: CASSLWDRGRSGANGLTF

j_gene: TRBJ2-1
d_gene: TRBD2
abundance: few
v_gene: TRBV5-1
CDR3nt: TGCGCCAGCAGCTTGGCCCCGGGAGGCCCCTCTAACAATGAGCAGTTCTTC
CDR3aa: CASSLAPGGPSNNEQFF

j_gene: TRBJ2-7
d_gene: TRBD1
abundance: NA
v_gene: TRBV28
CDR3nt: TGTACCAGCAGTCTCACCAGGGGGCTCCACGAGCAGTACTTC
CDR3aa: CTSSLTRGLHEQYF

j_gene: TRBJ2-5
d_gene: NA
abundance: NA
v_gene: TRBV2
CDR3nt: TGTGCCAGCAGTGAAGGCCCGGCGGCGGGGGAGACCCAGTACTTC
CDR3aa: CASSEGPAAGETQYF

j_gene: TRBJ1-2
d_gene: NA
abundance: few
v_gene: TRBV19
CDR3nt: TGTGCCAGTAGTGGGGGCCCCTATGGCTACACCTTC
CDR3aa: CASSGGPYGYTF

j_gene: TRBJ2-7
d_gene: NA
abundance: NA
v_gene: TRBV6-5
CDR3nt: TGTGCCAGCAATCGGGAGCTCGGAGGCTCCTACGAGCAGTACTTC
CDR3aa: CASNRELGGSYEQYF

j_gene: TRBJ1-5
d_gene: NA
abundance: NA
v_gene: TRBV27
CDR3nt: TGTGCCAGCAGTGCCCAGGGGCTATTCCGTCAGCCCCAGCATTTT
CDR3aa: CASSAQGLFRQPQHF

j_gene: TRBJ2-5
d_gene: TRBD2
abundance: NA
v_gene: TRBV5-1
CDR3nt: TGCGCCAGCAGCTTGGGTTCTAGCGGGAGGGAGACCCAGTACTTC
CDR3aa: CASSLGSSGRETQYF

j_gene: TRBJ2-7
d_gene: NA
abundance: few
v_gene: TRBV11-3
CDR3nt: TGTGCCAGCAGCCCGATGGAGGCCGCCTACGAGCAGTACTTC
CDR3aa: CASSPMEAAYEQYF

j_gene: TRBJ2-1
d_gene: NA
abundance: NA
v_gene: TRBV28
CDR3nt: TGTGCCAGCAGCTCGGGGGCCTACAATGAGCAGTTCTTC
CDR3aa: CASSSGAYNEQFF

j_gene: TRBJ2-1
d_gene: TRBD1
abundance: NA
v_gene: TRBV5-1
CDR3nt: TGCGCCAGCCGACAGGGGGCGATCGATGAGCAGTTCTTC
CDR3aa: CASRQGAIDEQFF

j_gene: TRBJ1-1
d_gene: TRBD1
abundance: few
v_gene: TRBV7-9
CDR3nt: TGTGCCAGCAGCTTCAGGCAGGGGGCTACTGAAGCTTTCTTT
CDR3aa: CASSFRQGATEAFF

j_gene: TRBJ2-5
d_gene: TRBD2
abundance: few
v_gene: TRBV5-1
CDR3nt: TGCGCCAGCAGCATCACCGGGACTAGCGGTCCGGAGACCCAGTACTTC
CDR3aa: CASSITGTSGPETQYF